Presented here are 11 T cell receptor beta chains from one specimen sequenced in a study of OX40 agonist ivuxolimab in advanced cancers. Method: immunoSEQ multiplex PCR; TCRdb's copy keeps in-frame clones and lacks some. Of about 48,000 clones in the sample, 88% are singletons; the top ten hold approximately 53%. Sample: CD4+ or CD8+ T cells sorted from blood, taken in a trial of the OX40 agonist ivuxolimab. The source of these receptors is an adult with an advanced solid tumor such as melanoma, head and neck, liver or kidney cancer.

This clone was seen only once. The V gene is TRBV19, the J gene TRBJ1-2, with D perhaps matching TRBD1 (6 bases). V was trimmed by 7 bases and J by 4 bases, leaving 16 bases between them. The CDR3 spans 14 residues. Germline V gene sequence: CDR1 LNHDA, CDR2 SQIVND (reference sequence). CDR3 region: CASNDRWGSYGYTF. The CDR3 nucleotides are TGTGCCAGTAACGACAGGTGGGGCTCCTATGGCTACACCTTC.

This rearrangement joins TRBV14 to TRBJ2-1; D unresolved. The V end was cut by 1 base, the J end by 9 bases, with 13 bases between. This CDR3 region has 14 residues. Germline V lookup: CDR1 SGHDN, CDR2 FVKESK. The CDR3 nucleotides read TGTGCCAGCAGCCAAGGTCTAGATGGGTTTGAGCAGTTCTTC. It translates to CASSQGLDGFEQFF.

The rearrangement links TRBV7-6 to TRBJ2-5; TRBD2 aligns across 13 bases. Germline CDR1 is SGHVS and CDR2 is FNYEAQ. The V gene end was trimmed by 0 bases and the J gene end by 2 bases; junction bases not matched to a gene: 12. CDR3 length: 20 residues. CDR3 DNA: TGTGCCAGCAGCTTAGCGATATGGACTAGCGGGAGTCTGGGACAAGAGACCCAGTACTTC. Translating it yields CASSLAIWTSGSLGQETQYF.

The chain employs TRBV29-1 and TRBJ1-1; D unclear. This CDR3 spans 10 amino acids. Germline lookup yields CDR1 SQVTM and CDR2 ANQGSEA. V lost 5 bases and J 0 bases, leaving 1 base between the germline ends. The CDR3 bases are TGCAGCGTTATGAACACTGAAGCTTTCTTT. The encoded protein is CSVMNTEAFF. Complete variable domain (other parts from reference TRBV29-1 and TRBJ1-1): SAVISQKPSRDICQRGTSLTIQCQVDSQVTMMFWYRQQPGQSLTLIATANQGSEATYESGFVIDKFPISRPNLTFSTLTVSNMSPEDSSIYLCSVMNTEAFFGQGTRLTVV.

The chain is built from TRBV4-3 and TRBJ2-7; D remains ambiguous. The CDR3 runs 14 residues. V was shortened by 0 bases and J by 1 base, with 7 bases between the two germline ends. Germline loops: CDR1 LGHNA, CDR2 YSLEER. The CDR3 here is CASSQDRMSYEQYF. The CDR3 DNA sequence: TGCGCCAGCAGCCAAGACCGAATGTCCTACGAGCAGTACTTC.

The chain employs TRBV4-1 and TRBJ2-7; D remains ambiguous. Trimming removed 2 bases from V and 3 bases from J, with 11 bases in between. The V gene's germline CDR1 is MGHRA and CDR2 YSYEKL. This CDR3 is 14 amino acids long. CDR3 in DNA: TGCGCCAGCAGCCAATATAACACCCTCTACGAGCAGTACTTC. Its protein is CASSQYNTLYEQYF.

This clone was observed a single time. V and J are TRBV6-5 and TRBJ1-6; tentative D call: TRBD1 (6 bases). Germline V gene sequence: CDR1 MNHEY, CDR2 SVGAGI. There are 16 residues in the CDR3. V was trimmed by 1 base and J by 7 bases, leaving 14 bases between them. The CDR3: CASSYFGGQTNSPLHF. For the CDR3, the DNA is TGTGCCAGCAGTTACTTCGGTGGACAGACGAATTCACCCCTCCACTTT.

The rearrangement uses TRBV30 and TRBJ2-4; D is perhaps TRBD1 (5 bases). The CDR3 is made up of 15 amino acids. Between the trimmed V and J ends, which lost 0 bases and 4 bases, there was a span of 13 bases. Germline CDR1 is GTSNPN and CDR2 is SVGIG (reference sequence). The CDR3 loop reads CAWSVQAAGKNIQYF. The CDR3 DNA sequence: TGTGCCTGGAGTGTACAGGCTGCTGGGAAAAACATTCAGTACTTC.

The chain carries TRBV4-2 and TRBJ2-7; D ambiguous. This CDR3 contains 15 residues. Per germline, CDR1 LGHNA and CDR2 YNFKEQ. Trimming pared 1 base from V and 2 bases from J, leaving 12 bases between. CDR3 DNA sequence: TGTGCCAGCAGCCAAGGTACAGCTTTAGCCTACGAGCAGTACTTC. Amino acids: CASSQGTALAYEQYF.

The chain joins TRBV27 to TRBJ2-7; maybe TRBD2 (6 bases). The CDR3 runs 13 residues. CDR1 MNHEY and CDR2 SMNVEV come from the germline V gene (reference sequence). V lost 5 bases and J lost 1, with 9 bases in between. The CDR3 DNA reads as TGTGCCAGCAGTCAGCGGGCTTCCTACGAGCAGTACTTC. Its protein product is CASSQRASYEQYF.

This chain joins TRBV28 and TRBJ2-7; the D is unclear. V lost 1 base to trimming and J lost 8 bases, with 9 bases between them. This CDR3 spans 12 amino acids. The V gene's germline CDR1 is MDHEN and CDR2 SYDVKM. The CDR3 nucleotides are TGTGCCAGCAGTTTATTTGGACGGAAGCAGTACTTC. Translating gives CASSLFGRKQYF.